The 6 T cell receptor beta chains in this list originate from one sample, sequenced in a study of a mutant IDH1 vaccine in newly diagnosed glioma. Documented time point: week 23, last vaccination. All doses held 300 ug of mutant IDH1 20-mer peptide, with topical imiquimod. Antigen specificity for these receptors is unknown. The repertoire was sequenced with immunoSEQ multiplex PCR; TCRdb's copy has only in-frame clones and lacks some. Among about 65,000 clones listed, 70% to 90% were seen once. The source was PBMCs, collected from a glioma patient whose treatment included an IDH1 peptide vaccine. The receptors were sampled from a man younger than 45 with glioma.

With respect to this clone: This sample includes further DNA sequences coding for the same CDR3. As DNA, the CDR3 is TGTGCCAGCAGCCCAGCGCCCGGCTCCTACGAGCAGTACTTC. Translating gives CASSPAPGSYEQYF. This chain connects TRBV5-8 to TRBJ2-7; D uncertain. This CDR3 is built from 14 residues. Looked up from germline, CDR1 is SGHTS and CDR2 is YDEGEE. Trimming pared 4 bases from V and 0 bases from J, leaving 11 bases between.

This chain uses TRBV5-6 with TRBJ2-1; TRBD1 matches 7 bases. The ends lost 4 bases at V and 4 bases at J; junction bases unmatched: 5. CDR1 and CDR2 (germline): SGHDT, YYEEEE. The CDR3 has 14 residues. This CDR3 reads CASSQGTAYNEQFF. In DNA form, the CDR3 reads TGTGCCAGCAGCCAAGGGACAGCTTACAATGAGCAGTTCTTC.

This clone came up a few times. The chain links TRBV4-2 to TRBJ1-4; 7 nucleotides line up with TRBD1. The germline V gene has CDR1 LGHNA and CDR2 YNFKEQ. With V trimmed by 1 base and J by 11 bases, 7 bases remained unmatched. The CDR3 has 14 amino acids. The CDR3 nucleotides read TGTGCCAGCAGCCAAGCGGGACAGCAGATTAAACTGTTTTTT. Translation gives CASSQAGQQIKLFF.

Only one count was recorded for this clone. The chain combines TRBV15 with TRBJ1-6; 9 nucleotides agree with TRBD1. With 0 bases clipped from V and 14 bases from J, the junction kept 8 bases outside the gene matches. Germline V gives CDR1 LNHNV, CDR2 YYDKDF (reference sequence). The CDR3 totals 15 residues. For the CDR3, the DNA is TGTGCCACCAGCAGAGAACGGGACAGGGTTGGAACCCTCCACTTT. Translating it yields CATSRERDRVGTLHF.

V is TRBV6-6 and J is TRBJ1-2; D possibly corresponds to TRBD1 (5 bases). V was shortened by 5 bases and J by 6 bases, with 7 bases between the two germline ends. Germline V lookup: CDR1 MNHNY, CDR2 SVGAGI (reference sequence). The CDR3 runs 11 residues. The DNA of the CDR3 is TGTGCCAGCAGTACGGGGGATGGCTACACCTTC. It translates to CASSTGDGYTF.

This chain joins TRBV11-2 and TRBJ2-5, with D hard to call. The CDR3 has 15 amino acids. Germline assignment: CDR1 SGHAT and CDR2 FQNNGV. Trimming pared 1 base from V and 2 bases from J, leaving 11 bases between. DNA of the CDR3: TGTGCCAGCAGCTTAGGCTTACCCAAACAAGAGACCCAGTACTTC. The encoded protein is CASSLGLPKQETQYF.